Each of the 18 T cell receptor beta chains below was sequenced from the same sample in a study of graft-versus-host responses after intestinal transplantation. This table comes from immunoSEQ multiplex PCR, and its TCRdb copy is limited to in-frame clones, with some not included. The sample holds about 97,000 clones; 75% to 95% are singletons and the top ten take more than 15%. The material sequenced was PBMCs, taken 450 to 480 days after intestinal transplant. Receptors were obtained from a human patient who received an intestinal transplant, so some T cells may come from the graft donor.

This chain joins TRBV6-1 and TRBJ2-7, with no clear D. Trimming removed 10 bases from V and 3 bases from J, with 16 bases in between. The CDR3 consists of 13 residues. Germline V gene sequence: CDR1 MNHNS, CDR2 SASEGT. For the CDR3, the DNA is TGTGCCACCAGCAAGGTAGGTGGCTACGAGCAGTACTTC. The encoded protein is CATSKVGGYEQYF.

This clone is a singleton in its sample. The chain is built from TRBV9 and TRBJ2-1; TRBD2 is a possible D gene (5 bases). The CDR3 runs to 15 residues. Germline V CDR1 and CDR2: SGDLS, YYNGEE. Trimming removed 3 bases from V and 0 bases from J, with 10 bases in between. In DNA form, the CDR3 reads TGTGCCAGCAGCGCCGGTGGGAGCTCCTACAATGAGCAGTTCTTC. Its translation: CASSAGGSSYNEQFF.

The V call is TRBV19, the J call TRBJ1-4; D call uncertain. CDR1 is LNHDA and CDR2 is SQIVND in the germline V gene (reference sequence). Trimming took off 3 bases at V and 0 bases at J, with 14 bases between the two ends. The CDR3 has 17 residues. The CDR3 nucleotides are TGTGCCAGTAGTATCCGTGTACAGCCTGCAACTAATGAAAAACTGTTTTTT. It specifies CASSIRVQPATNEKLFF.

The CDR3 DNA sequence: TGTGCCAGCAGCTTAGATGGGCAGGGTGACTATGGCTACACCTTC. This gives the protein CASSLDGQGDYGYTF. This chain joins TRBV11-2 and TRBJ1-2; TRBD1 is a possible D gene (5 bases). The CDR3 is 15 residues long. The germline V gene has CDR1 SGHAT and CDR2 FQNNGV. V was shortened by 0 bases and J by 3 bases, with 11 bases between the two germline ends.

This clone was detected a few times. The CDR3 is CASSYSGAGPYGYTF. Here the CDR3 DNA reads TGTGCCAGCAGTTACTCGGGGGCAGGTCCGTATGGCTACACCTTC. The gene calls are TRBV6-5 and TRBJ1-2; possible D gene TRBD1, 6 bases. The germline V gene encodes CDR1 MNHEY and CDR2 SVGAGI. The CDR3 is 15 amino acids. V was trimmed by 0 bases and J by 5 bases, leaving 13 bases between them.

The CDR3 is CSANPVGTQYF. The CDR3 DNA is TGCAGCGCGAACCCTGTCGGGACCCAGTACTTC. The genes are TRBV29-1 and TRBJ2-5; D is undetermined. V gave up 7 bases and J gave up 7 bases, with 13 bases separating them. The CDR3 covers 11 residues. CDR1 SQVTM and CDR2 ANQGSEA come from the germline V gene.

The chain combines TRBV4-2 with TRBJ1-1; no reliable D call. Trimming removed 0 bases from V and 4 bases from J, with 12 bases in between. Germline values: CDR1 LGHNA, CDR2 YNFKEQ. CDR3 length equals 15 residues. CDR3 loop: CASSQDEGVGTEAFF. The CDR3 nucleotides read TGTGCCAGCAGCCAAGATGAGGGTGTGGGCACTGAAGCTTTCTTT.

This sequence joins TRBV10-3 and TRBJ1-2; the D is unclear. The CDR3 covers 13 residues. The V end was cut by 7 bases, the J end by 4 bases, with 13 bases between. Germline-derived CDR1 and CDR2 are ENHRY and SYGVKD. The CDR3 DNA reads as TGTGCCATCACGGCCCAAGTCAGCTATGGCTACACCTTC. Its protein product is CAITAQVSYGYTF.

The CDR3 DNA reads as TGTGCCAGCAGCCACCCTTCACAGGGGGCCGGGGATACGCAGTATTTT. It codes for CASSHPSQGAGDTQYF. The rearrangement uses TRBV4-2 and TRBJ2-3; TRBD1 agrees at 9 bases. The junction had 10 bases not matched to a gene; V was cut back by 3 bases and J by 6 bases. The CDR3 loop spans 16 amino acids. CDR1 and CDR2 (germline): LGHNA, YNFKEQ.

The chain employs TRBV18 and TRBJ1-5; D is undetermined. The length of the CDR3 is 15 residues. Germline-derived CDR1 and CDR2 are KGHSH and LQKENI. The V and J ends lost 3 bases and 7 bases respectively, with 16 bases between them. CDR3 sequence reads: CASSPPGPHTQPQHF. The CDR3 bases are TGTGCCAGCTCACCCCCCGGCCCCCACACGCAGCCCCAGCATTTT.

The chain recombines TRBV2 with TRBJ1-2, with D maybe TRBD1 (6 bases). Trimming shortened V by 9 bases and J by 4 bases, and 18 bases separated the two germline ends. The CDR3 is made up of 14 amino acids. Germline lookup yields CDR1 SNHLY and CDR2 FYNNEI. The CDR3 spells CARTPNRVGYGYTF. CDR3 nucleotides: TGTGCCAGGACCCCCAACAGGGTCGGCTATGGCTACACCTTC.

The chain combines TRBV5-4 with TRBJ2-5; tentatively, D is TRBD1 or TRBD2 (5 bases each). CDR3 length: 16 amino acids. From germline, CDR1 is SGHNT and CDR2 YYREEE (reference sequence). The V end lost 4 bases, the J end lost 11 bases, and 27 bases lay between the germline ends. Here the CDR3 DNA reads TGTGCCAGCAGCCCCTGGCCGGGCGATAGTCTGGGGGAGCAGTACTTC. It specifies CASSPWPGDSLGEQYF.

This clone was seen more than once but under ten times. This chain joins TRBV6-4 and TRBJ2-3; TRBD2 agrees at 10 bases. V was pared by 2 bases and J by 4 bases, with 0 bases of the junction left unmatched. CDR3 length: 14 residues. Per the germline V gene, CDR1 is MRHNA and CDR2 is SNTAGT. CDR3 residues: CASSDTSGADTQYF. The CDR3 DNA sequence: TGTGCCAGCAGTGACACTAGCGGGGCAGATACGCAGTATTTT.

This sequence joins TRBV6-5 and TRBJ1-2; TRBD1 might be the D (5 bases). The CDR3 contains 11 residues. Germline V gene lookup returns CDR1 MNHEY and CDR2 SVGAGI. V lost 11 bases, J lost 5 bases, and 12 bases lay in between. This CDR3 is CAAGGGYGYTF. The CDR3 DNA is TGTGCCGCCGGGGGGGGGTATGGCTACACCTTC.

This chain uses TRBV5-1 with TRBJ1-1; 7 positions agree with TRBD1. Trimming at V came to 4 bases and at J to 1 base, leaving 10 bases not matched to a gene. Germline CDR1 SGHRS, CDR2 YFSETQ. The CDR3 spans 16 residues. The CDR3 DNA follows: TGCGCCAGCAGCGACCCCAGGACAGGAGGGAACACTGAAGCTTTCTTT. Translation gives CASSDPRTGGNTEAFF.

The chain carries TRBV5-8 and TRBJ2-7, with 7 nucleotides matching TRBD1. The CDR3 sequence is 11 residues long. Germline lookup yields CDR1 SGHTS and CDR2 YDEGEE. Losses at the gene ends were 0 bases for V and 9 bases for J; bases not matched to a gene: 0. The CDR3 spells CASSLGTGQYF. The DNA for the CDR3 is TGTGCCAGCAGCTTGGGGACAGGGCAGTACTTC. Full variable domain (rest looked up from reference TRBV5-8 and TRBJ2-7): EAGVTQSPTHLIKTRGQQATLRCSPISGHTSVYWYQQALGLGLQFLLWYDEGEERNRGNFPPRFSGRQFPNYSSELNVNALELEDSALYLCASSLGTGQYFGPGTRLTVT.

This chain uses TRBV25-1 with TRBJ2-3; weak D call: TRBD2 (6 bases). Germline V lookup: CDR1 MGHDK, CDR2 SYGVNS. This CDR3 region has 12 residues. V lost 5 bases to trimming and J lost 5 bases, with 8 bases between them. The CDR3 region is CASSTSLDTQYF. The CDR3 DNA is TGTGCCAGCAGTACTAGCTTAGATACGCAGTATTTT.

The chain combines TRBV29-1 with TRBJ1-2, with D perhaps matching TRBD1 (6 bases). V was clipped by 4 bases and J by 7 bases, with 16 bases between them. Germline assignment: CDR1 SQVTM and CDR2 ANQGSEA. The CDR3 extends over 13 amino acids. The CDR3 nucleotides are TGCAGCGTTGTCAGGGGCGAAAGGGCTGGCTACACCTTC. Its translation: CSVVRGERAGYTF.